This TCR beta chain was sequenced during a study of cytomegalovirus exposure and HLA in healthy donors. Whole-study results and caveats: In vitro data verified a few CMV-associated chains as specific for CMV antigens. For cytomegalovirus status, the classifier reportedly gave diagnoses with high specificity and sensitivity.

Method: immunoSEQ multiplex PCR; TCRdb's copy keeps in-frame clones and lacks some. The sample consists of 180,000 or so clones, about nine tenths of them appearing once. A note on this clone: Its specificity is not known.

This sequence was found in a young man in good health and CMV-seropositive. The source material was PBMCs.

CDR3 protein: CASSLTSVTDTQYF. The CDR3 DNA follows: TGTGCCAGCAGTCTGACTAGCGTCACAGATACGCAGTATTTT. The chain is built from TRBV6-1 and TRBJ2-3, with 8 bases aligning to TRBD2. This CDR3 contains 14 residues. In germline, CDR1 is MNHNS, CDR2 SASEGT. V shed 5 bases, J shed 2 bases, and the junction held 3 bases outside the gene matches.